These 17 T cell receptor beta chains originate from one sample sequenced in a study of blood T cell repertoires in COVID-19 (dated by TCRdb to the early 2020s). The library was prepared using the immunoSEQ multiplex PCR assay. In its TCRdb copy, this immuneACCESS table keeps in-frame sequences only and misses some clones. Where compared with another copy, unresolved V genes explain less than half of these, and the others have no known cause. The sample table records just over 250,000 clones; approximately 89% of these occur just once. Roughly a tenth of the sample lies in the top ten. Sequencing was carried out using peripheral blood. These receptors were taken from a woman in her 70s with COVID-19, enrolled during active disease.

This chain uses TRBV2 with TRBJ2-5; 10 positions match TRBD2. The germline CDR1 and CDR2 sequences are SNHLY and FYNNEI. Trimming cost V 8 bases and J 7 bases; bases outside gene matches: 10. The CDR3 consists of 14 residues. This CDR3 reads CASRTSGHRGTQYF. The CDR3 nucleotides read TGTGCCAGCCGGACTAGCGGTCATAGGGGGACCCAGTACTTC.

This rearrangement joins TRBV4-1 to TRBJ1-6, with no clear D. Deletions cut 1 base from V and 8 bases from J, with 12 bases between. Germline V gene lookup returns CDR1 MGHRA and CDR2 YSYEKL. CDR3 size: 15 residues. The CDR3 spells CASSQASFSDSPLHF. The CDR3 DNA is TGCGCCAGCAGCCAAGCCTCATTCAGTGATTCACCCCTCCACTTT.

This clone was observed a single time. The chain employs TRBV15 and TRBJ1-5; 7 bases match TRBD1. Germline V gene lookup returns CDR1 LNHNV and CDR2 YYDKDF (reference sequence). The V segment lost 3 bases and the J segment 9 bases; nucleotides outside the gene matches: 14. This CDR3 has 16 residues. The CDR3 DNA is TGTGCCACCAGCAGGGGGGGAAGACAGGGCATTGCGCCCCAGCATTTT. This sequence encodes CATSRGGRQGIAPQHF. Combining the CDR3 with reference TRBV15 and TRBJ1-5 gives the whole variable domain DAMVIQNPRYQVTQFGKPVTLSCSQTLNHNVMYWYQQKSSQAPKLLFHYYDKDFNNEADTPDNFQSRRPNTSFCFLDIRSPGLGDTAMYLCATSRGGRQGIAPQHFGDGTRLSIL.

This chain uses TRBV24-1 with TRBJ1-2; 9 nucleotides align to TRBD1. This CDR3 has 14 residues. The J segment lost 6 bases and the V segment lost 4 bases, leaving 5 bases of the junction unmatched. Germline-derived CDR1 and CDR2 are KGHDR and SFDVKD. CDR3 bases: TGTGCCACCAGTGACCCGGGACAGGGAGATGGCTACACCTTC. Its protein product is CATSDPGQGDGYTF.

The chain uses TRBV30 and TRBJ1-2, with 9 bases lining up with TRBD1. This CDR3 comprises 14 residues. Trimming at V came to 5 bases and at J to 7 bases, leaving 11 bases not matched to a gene. Germline V CDR1 and CDR2: GTSNPN, SVGIG (reference sequence). The CDR3 here is CAWSGQGGGGGYTF. CDR3 bases: TGTGCCTGGTCGGGACAGGGCGGAGGGGGTGGCTACACCTTC.

The chain is built from TRBV5-6 and TRBJ2-2; TRBD1 matches 8 bases. This CDR3 is 15 amino acids long. The V and J ends lost 4 bases and 4 bases, in that order; junction bases with no gene match: 6. Germline CDR1 SGHDT, CDR2 YYEEEE. The CDR3 loop is CASSPTGVTTGELFF. CDR3 in DNA: TGTGCCAGCAGCCCGACAGGGGTCACCACCGGGGAGCTGTTTTTT.

J is TRBJ1-1 and V is TRBV25-1; D possibly corresponds to TRBD1 (5 bases). Trimming stripped 1 base from V and 2 bases from J, with 11 bases between. CDR3 length equals 15 residues. Germline V CDR1 and CDR2: MGHDK, SYGVNS. CDR3 sequence: CASSEFGRANTEAFF. The CDR3 DNA follows: TGTGCCAGCAGTGAATTCGGCAGGGCCAACACTGAAGCTTTCTTT.

The genes are TRBV6-6 and TRBJ1-1; 7 nucleotides align to TRBD1. From germline, CDR1 is MNHNY and CDR2 SVGAGI (reference sequence). The J segment lost 3 bases and the V segment lost 5 bases, leaving 15 bases of the junction unmatched. The CDR3 has 17 amino acids. This chain's CDR3 is CASSPQGPSWGHTEAFF. CDR3 nucleotide sequence: TGTGCCAGCAGTCCACAGGGGCCCTCCTGGGGCCACACTGAAGCTTTCTTT.

The J gene is TRBJ2-7, the V gene TRBV20-1, with 9 bases matching TRBD2. This CDR3 is 13 amino acids long. Germline V gives CDR1 DFQATT, CDR2 SNEGSKA (reference sequence). After removal of 3 bases from V and 9 bases from J, the junction contained 9 bases not matched to a gene. CDR3 residues: CSASGNSGRGQYF. Written as DNA, the CDR3 is TGCAGTGCTAGTGGTAATAGCGGGAGAGGGCAGTACTTC.

This sequence joins TRBV19 and TRBJ1-4; no firm D call. Trimming left V 3 bases short and J 8 bases short, with 16 bases between. The CDR3 loop spans 15 amino acids. In germline, CDR1 is LNHDA, CDR2 SQIVND (reference sequence). DNA of the CDR3: TGTGCCAGTAGTATCCTCGCCGGGATCGTGGAAAAACTGTTTTTT. This encodes CASSILAGIVEKLFF.

The rearrangement links TRBV5-4 to TRBJ2-3, with TRBD2 identical over 7 bases. CDR3 length: 15 amino acids. With V trimmed by 1 base and J by 2 bases, 4 bases remained unmatched. In germline, CDR1 is SGHNT, CDR2 YYREEE (reference sequence). The CDR3 nucleotides read TGTGCCAGCAGCTTGCCGAGCGGGAACACAGATACGCAGTATTTT. This codes for CASSLPSGNTDTQYF.

The chain couples TRBV28 to TRBJ1-2; 8 bases map to TRBD1. The CDR3 consists of 16 residues. Germline CDR1 and CDR2: MDHEN and SYDVKM. V shed 6 bases, J shed 8 bases, and the junction held 17 bases outside the gene matches. The CDR3 here is CASSLTDRTGIEGYTF. In DNA, the CDR3 is TGTGCCAGCAGCCTTACCGACCGGACAGGGATTGAAGGCTACACCTTC.

This clone has only a few counts. The V and J genes are TRBV6-1 and TRBJ1-6; 8 positions agree with TRBD1. V shed 3 bases, J shed 9 bases, and the junction held 7 bases outside the gene matches. Looked up from germline, CDR1 is MNHNS and CDR2 is SASEGT. The CDR3 length is 15 residues. CDR3 in amino acids: CASSENRGRGSPLHF. In DNA form, the CDR3 reads TGTGCCAGCAGTGAGAACAGGGGGAGGGGTTCACCCCTCCACTTT.

A single count supports this clone. The rearrangement joins TRBV4-1 to TRBJ2-2, with D possibly TRBD1 on 5 matching bases. There are 15 residues in the CDR3. Trimming removed 0 bases at V and 5 bases at J, with 10 bases between. Germline V lookup: CDR1 MGHRA, CDR2 YSYEKL. CDR3 in amino acids: CASSQDEKGTGELFF. The CDR3 DNA follows: TGCGCCAGCAGCCAAGATGAGAAGGGGACCGGGGAGCTGTTTTTT.

The CDR3 region has the DNA TGTGCCAGCTCACCACGGATGGAACAGGGACTATCACCCCTCCACTTT. This translates into CASSPRMEQGLSPLHF. This chain joins TRBV18 and TRBJ1-6; a possible D gene is TRBD1 (6 bases). V was cut by 1 base and J by 10 bases, with 17 bases left in between. Germline loops: CDR1 KGHSH, CDR2 LQKENI. The CDR3 is 16 amino acids.

The chain has TRBV3-1 (or the pseudogene TRBV3-2) and TRBJ2-7, with 7 nucleotides matching TRBD2. V gave up 0 bases and J gave up 4 bases; unmatched junction bases: 6. Germline V gives CDR1 LGHDT, CDR2 YNNKEL (reference sequence). CDR3 length: 15 amino acids. CDR3 amino acids: CASSQEPRESYEQYF. The CDR3 DNA sequence: TGTGCCAGCAGCCAAGAGCCGCGGGAGAGTTACGAGCAGTACTTC.

The chain combines TRBV6-5 with TRBJ1-3; 10 positions agree with TRBD1. The CDR3 is 14 amino acids. Germline V gives CDR1 MNHEY, CDR2 SVGAGI. Trimming cost V 6 bases and J 2 bases; bases outside gene matches: 1. CDR3 nucleotide sequence: TGTGCCAGCAGGGGACAGGGGACTGGAAACACCATATATTTT. Translated: CASRGQGTGNTIYF.